Below are 9 T cell receptor beta chains sequenced from a single sample in a study of cytomegalovirus exposure and HLA in healthy donors. The PCR made use of 60 Vbeta and 13 Jbeta primers. Assay used: immunoSEQ multiplex PCR; TCRdb lists only in-frame clones, some missing. The data contain 100,000 to 120,000 clones, 86% of them singletons. The source material was PBMCs. These receptor sequences come from a man between 35 and 55 years old in good health and CMV-seronegative.

The chain carries TRBV6-5 and TRBJ1-6, with TRBD1 matching 8 bases. Germline values: CDR1 MNHEY, CDR2 SVGAGI. The CDR3 has 14 amino acids. The V and J ends lost 7 bases and 12 bases, in that order; junction bases with no gene match: 11. The CDR3 coding sequence is TGTGCCAGCAACACAGGGGGACCTGGGGAACCCCTCCACTTT. Its protein product is CASNTGGPGEPLHF.

This clone was seen a single time. The chain has TRBV7-2 and TRBJ1-2, with D hard to call. The V end was cut by 1 base, the J end by 0 bases, with 12 bases between. Per germline, CDR1 SGHTA and CDR2 FQGNSA. The CDR3 is 16 amino acids. CDR3 in DNA: TGTGCCAGCAGCTTAGAGTTTAGCAACCCTAACTATGGCTACACCTTC. It yields the protein CASSLEFSNPNYGYTF.

V is TRBV27 and J is TRBJ2-7; TRBD2 matches 7 bases. V trimming: 6 bases; J trimming: 2 bases; junction bases outside the gene matches: 7. The V gene's germline CDR1 is MNHEY and CDR2 SMNVEV (reference sequence). The CDR3 sequence is 14 residues long. This CDR3 is CASRLGGGTYEQYF. The CDR3, as DNA: TGTGCCAGCAGGTTGGGCGGGGGTACCTACGAGCAGTACTTC.

This chain uses TRBV28 with TRBJ1-1, with 10 bases lining up with TRBD1. V gave up 3 bases and J gave up 5 bases; unmatched junction bases: 6. The CDR3 covers 15 residues. Germline CDR1 and CDR2: MDHEN and SYDVKM. The CDR3 nucleotides are TGTGCCAGCAGTTTCTCCGGGACAGGGGTGACTGAAGCTTTCTTT. Translation: CASSFSGTGVTEAFF. The full variable domain, its missing parts supplied by reference TRBV28 and TRBJ1-1, is DVKVTQSSRYLVKRTGEKVFLECVQDMDHENMFWYRQDPGLGLRLIYFSYDVKMKEKGDIPEGYSVSREKKERFSLILESASTNQTSMYLCASSFSGTGVTEAFFGQGTRLTVV.

The gene calls are TRBV7-2 and TRBJ1-6, with D uncertain. CDR1 SGHTA and CDR2 FQGNSA come from the germline V gene. V lost 1 base and J lost 14, with 18 bases in between. CDR3 length: 15 amino acids. CDR3 nucleotides: TGTGCCAGCAGCTTAGAAGTTTACAGTACCGTGTCCCTCCACTTT. This codes for CASSLEVYSTVSLHF.

This clone was seen once. The gene calls are TRBV6-5 and TRBJ2-1; D is possibly TRBD2 (6 bases). CDR1 is MNHEY and CDR2 is SVGAGI in the germline V gene. V gave up 2 bases and J gave up 10 bases, with 18 bases separating them. This CDR3 region has 15 residues. The CDR3, as DNA: TGTGCCAGCAGTTACGGCGGGGCCCCTCGCAAGGAGCAGTTCTTC. Translation: CASSYGGAPRKEQFF.

The chain employs TRBV5-1 and TRBJ1-2, with TRBD1 identical over 8 bases. The CDR3 runs to 14 residues. Looked up from germline, CDR1 is SGHRS and CDR2 is YFSETQ. The ends lost 4 bases at V and 2 bases at J; junction bases unmatched: 4. Here the CDR3 reads CASSTGDRNYGYTF. The CDR3 region has the DNA TGCGCCAGCAGCACCGGGGACAGGAACTATGGCTACACCTTC.

The chain is built from TRBV7-9 and TRBJ2-3; D perhaps matches TRBD1 (6 bases). This CDR3 contains 15 residues. Germline-derived CDR1 and CDR2 are SEHNR and FQNEAQ (reference sequence). V gave up 6 bases and J gave up 0 bases, with 13 bases separating them. CDR3 bases: TGTGCCAGCAGGGAAACAGGGCTCAGCACAGATACGCAGTATTTT. It encodes CASRETGLSTDTQYF.

In DNA, the CDR3 is TGTGCCAGCAGCTTAGGACAGTCATGGAACACTGAAGCTTTCTTT. This sequence encodes CASSLGQSWNTEAFF. The chain uses TRBV5-8 and TRBJ1-1; possible D gene TRBD1, 6 bases. Trimming left V 2 bases short and J 1 base short, with 12 bases between. The V gene's germline CDR1 is SGHTS and CDR2 YDEGEE. The CDR3 totals 15 residues.